In its sample, the clone carrying this TCR beta chain was seen many times. The antigen is unknown. Trimming cost V 3 bases and J 4 bases; bases outside gene matches: 4. The germline V gene has CDR1 SGDLS and CDR2 YYNGEE. This CDR3 spans 16 amino acids. The record originates from a study of blood T cells in healthy people across ages. Study findings and constraints: Changes in expanded clonotypes were possibly confounded, as the CMV status of donors was unknown.

PBMCs, at least 7 million per sample, were isolated. Together with a sample-barcoded 5' primer, a J-beta primer mix was included in a second PCR lasting roughly 6 to 12 cycles. With 12 random nucleotides, a template-switch adaptor tagged each individual cDNA molecule. Sequencing recovered at least 2.5 million CDR3-containing paired-end reads from each sample. TCRdb processed the 5' RACE reads anew with MiXCR; each CDR3 protein has one entry. Of some 900,000 distinct CDR3 sequences listed, about 48% were seen once; the top ten hold around 15%. The chain links TRBV9 to TRBJ2-1; TRBD2 matches at 13 bases. The sequenced sample was blood. The clonotype originates from a man younger than 45 in good health. The chain's CDR3 is CASSAPTSGGYNEQFF. CDR3 DNA: TGTGCCAGCAGCGCCCCGACTAGCGGGGGGTACAATGAGCAGTTCTTC.